The 29 T cell receptor beta chains reported below all come from one sample, sequenced in a study of esophageal squamous cell carcinoma under preoperative chemotherapy. TCRdb reprocessed the PCR reads with MiXCR, giving one entry per CDR3 protein. Among about 9,000 distinct CDR3 sequences, about 45% were seen once, and the ten largest hold approximately 15%. Time point given: after preoperative PTX-NDP chemotherapy. The material was obtained from a patient given preoperative chemotherapy. The receptors stem from a human donor with esophageal squamous cell carcinoma. The donor label of this sample is uncertain.

The chain uses TRBV7-2 and TRBJ2-3, with a weak D call TRBD2 (7 bases). The CDR3 spans 16 residues. Looked up from germline, CDR1 is SGHTA and CDR2 is FQGNSA. V was cut by 8 bases and J by 9 bases, with 27 bases left in between. The CDR3 reads CASGGTGGGDKETQYF. CDR3 DNA: TGTGCCAGCGGGGGAACTGGGGGAGGGGACAAAGAGACGCAGTATTTT. The full variable domain, in which reference TRBV7-2 and TRBJ2-3 provide the parts outside the CDR3, is GAGVSQSPSNKVTEKGKDVELRCDPISGHTALYWYRQSLGQGLEFLIYFQGNSAPDKSGLPSDRFSAERTGGSVSTLTIQRTQQEDSAVYLCASGGTGGGDKETQYFGPGTRLTVL.

Only a few counts were recorded for this clonotype. The chain carries TRBV7-2 and TRBJ2-4; TRBD2 agrees at 7 bases. CDR3 length equals 15 residues. V lost 2 bases and J lost 2; bases outside the gene matches: 3. Germline assignment: CDR1 SGHTA and CDR2 FQGNSA. The CDR3 sequence: CASSLLGGPKNIQYF. In DNA form, the CDR3 reads TGTGCCAGCAGCTTATTGGGAGGGCCCAAAAACATTCAGTACTTC. The full variable domain, in which reference TRBV7-2 and TRBJ2-4 provide the parts outside the CDR3, is GAGVSQSPSNKVTEKGKDVELRCDPISGHTALYWYRQSLGQGLEFLIYFQGNSAPDKSGLPSDRFSAERTGGSVSTLTIQRTQQEDSAVYLCASSLLGGPKNIQYFGAGTRLSVL.

This rearrangement joins TRBV7-2 to TRBJ2-5; 14 bases map to TRBD2. Trimming removed 5 bases from V and 4 bases from J; junction bases left unmatched: 6. Germline CDR1 reads SGHTA; CDR2 reads FQGNSA. The CDR3 is 16 amino acids. The CDR3, as DNA: TGTGCCAGCAGCAAAGGGACTAGCGGGAGTGGAGAGACCCAGTACTTC. It yields the protein CASSKGTSGSGETQYF.

This clonotype was observed at least ten times. This chain uses TRBV19 with TRBJ2-7; TRBD2 is a possible D gene (6 bases). V was cut by 5 bases and J by 1 base, with 12 bases left in between. CDR3 length: 14 residues. CDR1 LNHDA and CDR2 SQIVND come from the germline V gene (reference sequence). CDR3 protein: CASSWGDGSYEQYF. The CDR3 nucleotides read TGTGCCAGTAGTTGGGGGGATGGATCCTACGAGCAGTACTTC.

The genes are TRBV7-9 and TRBJ2-1, with a weak D call TRBD2 (6 bases). The DNA end is more similar to TRBJ2-7, so the J call may be wrong. CDR3 length: 15 amino acids. The V gene's germline CDR1 is SEHNR and CDR2 FQNEAQ (reference sequence). The CDR3 sequence: CASSLSGTGLYEQYF. The CDR3 bases are TGTGCCAGCAGCTTGTCCGGGACGGGACTTTACGAGCAGTACTTC.

The table lists this clonotype with many counts. The chain is built from TRBV6-5 and TRBJ2-1; D uncertain. V was pared by 0 bases and J by 6 bases, with 12 bases between. This CDR3 contains 15 residues. Germline CDR1 MNHEY, CDR2 SVGAGI. The CDR3 DNA follows: TGTGCCAGCAGTTACTCGGTGGCAGTCCCCAATGAGCAGTTCTTC. Translation gives CASSYSVAVPNEQFF.

This clonotype was detected a few times. The gene calls are TRBV12-3 or TRBV12-4 and TRBJ2-5, with 8 bases fitting TRBD1. This CDR3 has 13 amino acids. V lost 4 bases to trimming and J lost 2 bases; unmatched junction nucleotides: 0. This CDR3 reads CASSWTGQETQYF. Written as DNA, the CDR3 is TGTGCCAGCAGTTGGACAGGGCAAGAGACCCAGTACTTC.

This clonotype is categorized as large. J is TRBJ2-1 and V is TRBV12-3 or TRBV12-4; D may correspond to TRBD1 or TRBD2 (5 bases each). Trimming pared 3 bases from V and 5 bases from J, leaving 14 bases between. The CDR3 spans 15 residues. The CDR3 protein is CASSFAGTSNNEQFF. The CDR3 coding sequence is TGTGCCAGCAGTTTTGCAGGGACCTCAAACAATGAGCAGTTCTTC.

This clonotype has a handful of counts. J is TRBJ2-5 and V is TRBV6-5; D gene ambiguous. The CDR3 consists of 13 residues. Between the trimmed V and J ends, which lost 0 bases and 1 base, there was a span of 3 bases. Germline V CDR1 and CDR2: MNHEY, SVGAGI. The CDR3 sequence is CASSYSAQETQYF. Here the CDR3 DNA reads TGTGCCAGCAGTTACTCGGCCCAAGAGACCCAGTACTTC.

A single count supports this clonotype. The CDR3 does not close with the conserved phenylalanine or tryptophan, likely indicating a read error. CDR3 amino acids: CASSPTRGVTDTQYL. For the CDR3, the DNA is TGTGCCAGCAGCCCTACTAGAGGGGTCACAGATACGCAGTATCTT. The genes are TRBV6-1 and TRBJ2-3, with D possibly called TRBD1 or TRBD2 (5 bases each). Trimming took off 6 bases at V and 2 bases at J, with 15 bases between the two ends. Per the germline V gene, CDR1 is MNHNS and CDR2 is SASEGT. CDR3 length: 15 amino acids.

Points on this clonotype: An end of the junction does not agree with germline; a read error may underlie this. The chain has TRBV11-3 and TRBJ2-3; D perhaps matches TRBD1 (6 bases). The CDR3 spans 13 residues. Germline values: CDR1 SGHNT, CDR2 YENEEA. Here the CDR3 reads CASSPQGSETQYF. CDR3 DNA: TGTGCCAGCAGCCCCCAGGGGTCGGAGACGCAGTACTTT.

Comments on this clonotype: A much larger clone is a single base away; this may be a read error. The chain recombines TRBV12-3 or TRBV12-4 with TRBJ2-1; 12 positions agree with TRBD2. The J call is doubtful: the DNA matches TRBJ2-7 better. This CDR3 region has 15 residues. CDR3 sequence reads: CASSFRTSGTNEQYF. CDR3 coding DNA: TGTGCCAGCAGTTTTCGGACTAGCGGGACCAATGAGCAGTACTTC.

This clonotype was counted many times. The gene calls are TRBV5-5 and TRBJ2-1, with TRBD2 matching over 10 bases. The V gene's germline CDR1 is SGHKS and CDR2 YYEKEE (reference sequence). Trimming removed 4 bases from V and 7 bases from J; junction bases left unmatched: 11. The CDR3 loop spans 16 amino acids. The DNA of the CDR3 is TGTGCCAGCAGCAGAAATCTAGCGGGAGTTGGGAATGAGCAGTTCTTC. Its protein is CASSRNLAGVGNEQFF.

The CDR3 is CASSYSRNGGYTF. The CDR3 region has the DNA TGTGCCAGCAGTTACTCGAGGAACGGCGGCTACACCTTC. This chain joins TRBV6-5 and TRBJ1-2; D unresolved. Germline lookup yields CDR1 MNHEY and CDR2 SVGAGI. The CDR3 has 13 residues. V was cut by 0 bases and J by 8 bases, with 10 bases left in between.

The rearrangement uses TRBV12-5 and TRBJ2-5; 7 nucleotides agree with TRBD2. The DNA matches TRBJ2-7 better at its end, which makes the J call doubtful. The germline V gene has CDR1 LGHNT and CDR2 FRNRAP. CDR3 size: 17 residues. CDR3: CASALRAVGRESGEQYF. DNA for the CDR3: TGTGCTAGTGCCTTGAGGGCGGTGGGGCGGGAGTCGGGCGAGCAGTACTTC.

With regard to this clonotype: A read error may account for a junction end that differs from germline. The chain carries TRBV28 and TRBJ2-2; D is perhaps TRBD2 (5 bases). The germline V gene has CDR1 MDHEN and CDR2 SYDVKM. CDR3 size: 13 residues. For the CDR3, the DNA is TGTGCCAGCAGTTTACACTCGGCGGAGGAGCTGTTCTTC. It codes for CASSLHSAEELFF.

The chain joins TRBV20-1 to TRBJ1-1, with 9 bases identical to TRBD1. The germline gives CDR1 DFQATT, CDR2 SNEGSKA (reference sequence). CDR3 size: 13 residues. With V trimmed by 5 bases and J by 4 bases, 5 bases remained unmatched. The CDR3 nucleotides read TGCAGTGCTGTGGGACAGGGCGCCACTGAAGCTTTCTTT. Translation: CSAVGQGATEAFF.

The J gene is TRBJ2-1, the V gene TRBV6-1, with 8 bases aligning to TRBD1. From germline, CDR1 is MNHNS and CDR2 SASEGT. This CDR3 spans 13 amino acids. The J segment lost 5 bases and the V segment lost 7 bases, leaving 4 bases of the junction unmatched. CDR3 nucleotide sequence: TGTGCCAGCACGCAGGGGGCTCACAATGAGCAGTTCTTC. This sequence encodes CASTQGAHNEQFF.

This clonotype was recorded many times. The V gene is TRBV18, the J gene TRBJ2-1; possible D gene TRBD1, 6 bases. Trimming removed 2 bases at V and 8 bases at J, with 19 bases between. This CDR3 is built from 16 residues. Germline CDR1 is KGHSH and CDR2 is LQKENI. CDR3 protein: CASSPMGAVGDDEQFF. For the CDR3, the DNA is TGTGCCAGCTCACCAATGGGGGCCGTCGGGGACGATGAGCAGTTCTTC. Together with reference TRBV18 and TRBJ2-1, the CDR3 gives the full variable domain: NAGVMQNPRHLVRRRGQEARLRCSPMKGHSHVYWYRQLPEEGLKFMVYLQKENIIDESGMPKERFSAEFPKEGPSILRIQQVVRGDSAAYFCASSPMGAVGDDEQFFGPGTRLTVL.

This clonotype has a count of ten or more. The chain employs TRBV7-3 and TRBJ2-5; weak D call: TRBD2 (6 bases). This CDR3 is 13 amino acids long. The V end lost 0 bases, the J end lost 11 bases, and 13 bases lay between the germline ends. Per the germline V gene, CDR1 is SGHTA and CDR2 is FQGTGA. Here the CDR3 reads CASSLTGRSEQYF. CDR3 DNA: TGTGCCAGCAGCTTAACGGGGAGGAGTGAGCAGTACTTC.

This clonotype appeared many times. The gene calls are TRBV6-1 and TRBJ2-7; 8 bases map to TRBD2. This CDR3 comprises 15 residues. The germline CDR1 and CDR2 sequences are MNHNS and SASEGT. After removal of 4 bases from V and 3 bases from J, the junction contained 8 bases not matched to a gene. For the CDR3, the DNA is TGTGCCAGCAGTGGAATAGCGGGACAACTCTACGAGCAGTACTTC. This gives the protein CASSGIAGQLYEQYF.

This clonotype appeared a few times. The chain recombines TRBV5-6 with TRBJ2-2; 7 bases align to TRBD2. V dropped 3 bases and J dropped 5; count of bases not matched to a gene: 19. The CDR3 contains 19 residues. Germline lookup yields CDR1 SGHDT and CDR2 YYEEEE. CDR3 nucleotides: TGTGCCAGCAGCTCCCTCTCGGTTCTGGCGGGAGTCGTTACCGGGGAGCTGTTTTTT. It specifies CASSSLSVLAGVVTGELFF.

This clonotype was observed a handful of times. This sequence joins TRBV5-1 and TRBJ2-1; possibly TRBD2 for D (6 bases). The length of the CDR3 is 16 residues. CDR1 SGHRS and CDR2 YFSETQ come from the germline V gene. V gave up 0 bases and J gave up 6 bases, with 16 bases separating them. The CDR3 spells CASSLVTAGGSNEQFF. CDR3 DNA sequence: TGCGCCAGCAGCTTGGTTACAGCGGGTGGGAGCAATGAGCAGTTCTTC. The variable domain in full, with the rest retrieved from reference TRBV5-1 and TRBJ2-1, is KAGVTQTPRYLIKTRGQQVTLSCSPISGHRSVSWYQQTPGQGLQFLFEYFSETQRNKGNFPGRFSGRQFSNSRSEMNVSTLELGDSALYLCASSLVTAGGSNEQFFGPGTRLTVL.

This clonotype was picked up one time. The chain uses TRBV7-3 and TRBJ2-3, with TRBD2 identical over 8 bases. Germline CDR1 and CDR2: SGHTA and FQGTGA. J lost 3 bases, V lost 0 bases, and 2 bases had no gene match. This CDR3 has 15 amino acids. CDR3 residues: CASSLTSGETDTQYF. The DNA of the CDR3 is TGTGCCAGCAGCTTAACTAGCGGGGAGACAGATACGCAGTATTTT.

This clonotype was recorded many times. The chain carries TRBV4-1 and TRBJ2-1, with 10 bases lining up with TRBD1. CDR1 MGHRA and CDR2 YSYEKL come from the germline V gene. The ends lost 8 bases at V and 10 bases at J; junction bases unmatched: 8. This CDR3 is 13 amino acids long. The CDR3 DNA follows: TGCGCCAGCTGCCGGGACAGGGGCTACGAGCAGTTCTTC. Translated: CASCRDRGYEQFF.

This clonotype has a handful of counts. The chain links TRBV6-5 to TRBJ2-2, with 7 bases matching TRBD1. This CDR3 spans 13 amino acids. The V gene's germline CDR1 is MNHEY and CDR2 SVGAGI. After removal of 4 bases from V and 11 bases from J, the junction contained 7 bases not matched to a gene. Written as DNA, the CDR3 is TGTGCCAGCAGTTCTGGGACAGAAAATGAGCTGTTTTTT. Translated, it gives CASSSGTENELFF.

The rearrangement uses TRBV5-5 and TRBJ2-1, with a weak D call TRBD1 (6 bases). The CDR3 runs to 13 residues. CDR1 is SGHKS and CDR2 is YYEKEE in the germline V gene (reference sequence). The V end lost 10 bases, the J end lost 10 bases, and 21 bases lay between the germline ends. CDR3 DNA: TGTGCCCCAAGAAGGGGGAACCCCTACGAGCAGTTCTTC. Protein sequence: CAPRRGNPYEQFF.

The gene calls are TRBV6-1 and TRBJ1-5; 7 positions agree with TRBD1. The germline V gene encodes CDR1 MNHNS and CDR2 SASEGT. Trimming at V came to 2 bases and at J to 6 bases, leaving 10 bases not matched to a gene. This CDR3 has 16 residues. The CDR3 loop reads CASSEKGQESSQPQHF. For the CDR3, the DNA is TGTGCCAGCAGTGAAAAAGGACAGGAATCTAGTCAGCCCCAGCATTTT.

This clonotype showed up many times. The rearrangement joins TRBV6-1 to TRBJ2-1; 7 bases are a match to TRBD1. The V gene end was trimmed by 4 bases and the J gene end by 0 bases; junction bases not matched to a gene: 12. The germline V gene encodes CDR1 MNHNS and CDR2 SASEGT. CDR3 length: 18 residues. This CDR3 reads CASSVTRTGLVSYNEQFF. The CDR3 nucleotides are TGTGCCAGCAGTGTAACCCGGACAGGACTGGTCTCCTACAATGAGCAGTTCTTC.